A selection of T cell receptor beta chains follows, all from one sample in a study of OX40 agonist ivuxolimab in advanced cancers. Method: immunoSEQ multiplex PCR; TCRdb's copy keeps in-frame clones and lacks some. The sample has over 20,000 clones; approximately 80% are singletons. Specimen: CD4+ or CD8+ T cells sorted from blood, collected in a trial of the OX40 agonist ivuxolimab. Source of these receptors: an adult with an advanced solid tumor such as melanoma, head and neck, liver or kidney cancer. Each CDR3 is given with its conserved first and last residue. Fields, in order: clone size, D gene, V gene, J gene, CDR3 DNA, CDR3 protein. D genes are given only for firm matches. For some rows the clone size is stated as once, few or many, or as a class when expanded; others skip it.

clone_size: .; d_call: .; v_call: TRBV5-1; j_call: TRBJ1-1; cdr3_nt: TGCGCCAGCAGCTTGGAGAGACCCTGGGGGACTGAAGCTTTCTTT; cdr3_aa: CASSLERPWGTEAFF
clone_size: .; d_call: .; v_call: TRBV7-2; j_call: TRBJ2-1; cdr3_nt: TGTGCCAGCAGCTCTCAGGGGGGTCACTACAATGAGCAGTTCTTC; cdr3_aa: CASSSQGGHYNEQFF
clone_size: few; d_call: .; v_call: TRBV7-9; j_call: TRBJ1-2; cdr3_nt: TGTGCCAGCAGCTTAGTCCGAGGGTCGGGTGGCTACACCTTC; cdr3_aa: CASSLVRGSGGYTF
clone_size: .; d_call: .; v_call: TRBV7-2; j_call: TRBJ1-4; cdr3_nt: TGTGCCAGCAGCTTCAGACCCAATGGTAGGGAAAAACTGTTTTTT; cdr3_aa: CASSFRPNGREKLFF
clone_size: .; d_call: .; v_call: TRBV30; j_call: TRBJ2-5; cdr3_nt: TGTGCCTGCCGCCCGCAAGAGACCCAGTACTTC; cdr3_aa: CACRPQETQYF
clone_size: .; d_call: .; v_call: TRBV14; j_call: TRBJ2-7; cdr3_nt: TGTGCCAGCAGCCAGGACCCAGGGAGGTCGGGCTACGAGCAGTACTTC; cdr3_aa: CASSQDPGRSGYEQYF
clone_size: .; d_call: .; v_call: TRBV7-2; j_call: TRBJ2-3; cdr3_nt: TGTGCCAGCAGCTTCACGACAGCTGATACGCAGTATTTT; cdr3_aa: CASSFTTADTQYF
clone_size: .; d_call: .; v_call: TRBV5-1; j_call: TRBJ2-3; cdr3_nt: TGCGCCAGCAGCTTGCAAGCGAGCACAGATACGCAGTATTTT; cdr3_aa: CASSLQASTDTQYF
clone_size: .; d_call: .; v_call: TRBV28; j_call: TRBJ2-1; cdr3_nt: TGTGCCAGCAGTCCCGTCGACTCCTACAATGAGCAGTTCTTC; cdr3_aa: CASSPVDSYNEQFF
clone_size: .; d_call: TRBD1; v_call: TRBV4-1; j_call: TRBJ2-7; cdr3_nt: TGCGCCAGCAGCCAAGCCGGGACAGGGGGGGGCGAGCAGTACTTC; cdr3_aa: CASSQAGTGGGEQYF
clone_size: .; d_call: TRBD1; v_call: TRBV6-1; j_call: TRBJ2-7; cdr3_nt: TGTGCCAGCAGTGAAGCTTCGGCCCGGACAGGGAACTCCTACGAGCAGTACTTC; cdr3_aa: CASSEASARTGNSYEQYF
clone_size: .; d_call: .; v_call: TRBV6-6; j_call: TRBJ2-3; cdr3_nt: TGTGCCAGCTTCGGAAGAGGGACTTTCGCAGATACGCAGTATTTT; cdr3_aa: CASFGRGTFADTQYF
clone_size: few; d_call: .; v_call: TRBV6-5; j_call: TRBJ2-2; cdr3_nt: TGTGCCAGCACTTACGGGGGGAACACCGGGGAGCTGTTTTTT; cdr3_aa: CASTYGGNTGELFF
clone_size: .; d_call: .; v_call: TRBV2; j_call: TRBJ1-5; cdr3_nt: TGTGCCAGCAGTGTTCAGGGTGTCGGGAATCAGCCCCAGCATTTT; cdr3_aa: CASSVQGVGNQPQHF
clone_size: few; d_call: .; v_call: TRBV19; j_call: TRBJ1-2; cdr3_nt: TGTGCCAGTTCCGCAGCTAACTATGGCTACACCTTC; cdr3_aa: CASSAANYGYTF
clone_size: .; d_call: TRBD1; v_call: TRBV5-4; j_call: TRBJ2-3; cdr3_nt: TGTGCCAGCAGCGGGGGACAGGTTGCAGATACGCAGTATTTT; cdr3_aa: CASSGGQVADTQYF
clone_size: .; d_call: .; v_call: TRBV10-3; j_call: TRBJ1-1; cdr3_nt: TGTGCCATCAGCCGCCCGGGGGCGGGAGCTTTCTTT; cdr3_aa: CAISRPGAGAFF
clone_size: .; d_call: .; v_call: TRBV18; j_call: TRBJ1-1; cdr3_nt: TGTGCCAGCTCACGGGGGGGAAACACTGAAGCTTTCTTT; cdr3_aa: CASSRGGNTEAFF
clone_size: .; d_call: .; v_call: TRBV29-1; j_call: TRBJ1-2; cdr3_nt: TGCAGCGCGATGCCACAGCTAGCCTATGGCTACACCTTC; cdr3_aa: CSAMPQLAYGYTF
clone_size: .; d_call: .; v_call: TRBV11-1; j_call: TRBJ2-2; cdr3_nt: TGTGCCAGCAGCCCTCGTGGCGGGGCCTCGGGTACCGGGGAGCTGTTTTTT; cdr3_aa: CASSPRGGASGTGELFF
clone_size: .; d_call: TRBD2; v_call: TRBV6-1; j_call: TRBJ2-5; cdr3_nt: TGTGCCAGCAGGAGACTAGCGGGGAGCCAAGAGACCCAGTACTTC; cdr3_aa: CASRRLAGSQETQYF
clone_size: .; d_call: .; v_call: TRBV5-6; j_call: TRBJ1-2; cdr3_nt: TGTGCCAGCAGACCCGGACAGTTCTATGGCTACACCTTC; cdr3_aa: CASRPGQFYGYTF
clone_size: .; d_call: .; v_call: TRBV29-1; j_call: TRBJ1-2; cdr3_nt: TGCAGCGTTCAGGATGGCTACACCTTC; cdr3_aa: CSVQDGYTF
clone_size: .; d_call: .; v_call: TRBV6-6; j_call: TRBJ1-2; cdr3_nt: TGTGCCAGCAGACCCTTACAGGGAGGCTACACCTTC; cdr3_aa: CASRPLQGGYTF
clone_size: few; d_call: .; v_call: TRBV18; j_call: TRBJ1-2; cdr3_nt: TGTGCCAGCTCATTGTCAGGGATAGGCTATGGCTACACCTTC; cdr3_aa: CASSLSGIGYGYTF
clone_size: .; d_call: .; v_call: TRBV30; j_call: TRBJ1-1; cdr3_nt: TGTGCCTGGCAACGGGCGGGGGGGAACACTGAAGCTTTCTTT; cdr3_aa: CAWQRAGGNTEAFF
clone_size: .; d_call: .; v_call: TRBV19; j_call: TRBJ1-4; cdr3_nt: TGTGCCAGTAGCGACGGGAGTGATGAAAAACTGTTTTTT; cdr3_aa: CASSDGSDEKLFF
clone_size: medium-sized; d_call: .; v_call: TRBV9; j_call: TRBJ2-1; cdr3_nt: TGTGCCAGCAGCGTAGCTGGACAGTCCTCTTACAATGAGCAGTTCTTC; cdr3_aa: CASSVAGQSSYNEQFF
clone_size: .; d_call: .; v_call: TRBV7-7; j_call: TRBJ2-5; cdr3_nt: TGTGCTAGCAGCTTTTATAAGGGCCAAGAGACCCAGTACTTC; cdr3_aa: CASSFYKGQETQYF
clone_size: .; d_call: TRBD1; v_call: TRBV19; j_call: TRBJ1-1; cdr3_nt: TGTGCCAGTATAGGACAGGGGACTGAAGCTTTCTTT; cdr3_aa: CASIGQGTEAFF
clone_size: .; d_call: .; v_call: TRBV30; j_call: TRBJ1-1; cdr3_nt: TGTGCCTGGAGTGTAAGGGGGTATGACACTGAAGCTTTCTTT; cdr3_aa: CAWSVRGYDTEAFF
clone_size: few; d_call: .; v_call: TRBV19; j_call: TRBJ2-2; cdr3_nt: TGTGCCAGTAGTGGTTCCCGGGCCCTTTCCACCGGGGAGCTGTTTTTT; cdr3_aa: CASSGSRALSTGELFF
clone_size: .; d_call: .; v_call: TRBV5-1; j_call: TRBJ2-7; cdr3_nt: TGCGCCAGCAGCCAGGGACCGGGAGAAGCTAACGAGCAGTACTTC; cdr3_aa: CASSQGPGEANEQYF
clone_size: .; d_call: .; v_call: TRBV28; j_call: TRBJ1-5; cdr3_nt: TGTGCCAGCAGTTTGGGGACCAATCAGCCCCAGCATTTT; cdr3_aa: CASSLGTNQPQHF
clone_size: .; d_call: .; v_call: TRBV15; j_call: TRBJ1-1; cdr3_nt: TGTGCCACCAGCAGAGGGGTAGGGAACACTGAAGCTTTCTTT; cdr3_aa: CATSRGVGNTEAFF
clone_size: .; d_call: TRBD2; v_call: TRBV5-6; j_call: TRBJ2-3; cdr3_nt: TGTGCCAGCAGCGAAGAGGGCCGGGGGGGCACAGATACGCAGTATTTT; cdr3_aa: CASSEEGRGGTDTQYF
clone_size: .; d_call: .; v_call: TRBV14; j_call: TRBJ2-5; cdr3_nt: TGTGCCAGCAGTCAGAACGGGGAGACCCAGTACTTC; cdr3_aa: CASSQNGETQYF
clone_size: .; d_call: TRBD2; v_call: TRBV5-1; j_call: TRBJ2-3; cdr3_nt: TGCGCCAGCAGCTTGGGCGAGCGGGGGGGTACAGATACGCAGTATTTT; cdr3_aa: CASSLGERGGTDTQYF
clone_size: .; d_call: TRBD1; v_call: TRBV2; j_call: TRBJ2-7; cdr3_nt: TGTGCCAGCAGATCCCTATCGGGACAGTCCTACGAGCAGTACTTC; cdr3_aa: CASRSLSGQSYEQYF
clone_size: few; d_call: .; v_call: TRBV4-2; j_call: TRBJ2-2; cdr3_nt: TGTGCCAGCAGCCAAGTACTGGCGGACACCGGGGAGCTGTTTTTT; cdr3_aa: CASSQVLADTGELFF
clone_size: few; d_call: TRBD2; v_call: TRBV5-1; j_call: TRBJ2-5; cdr3_nt: TGCGCCAGCAGCTTGGCCGGGACTAGCAGGGAGACCCAGTACTTC; cdr3_aa: CASSLAGTSRETQYF
clone_size: .; d_call: TRBD2; v_call: TRBV7-3; j_call: TRBJ2-3; cdr3_nt: TGTGCCAGCAGCCCGGGGGGGCAGGGAACAGATACGCAGTATTTT; cdr3_aa: CASSPGGQGTDTQYF
clone_size: few; d_call: .; v_call: TRBV5-1; j_call: TRBJ2-7; cdr3_nt: TGCGCCAGCAGCCGTCCGGACTACGAGCAGTACTTC; cdr3_aa: CASSRPDYEQYF
clone_size: .; d_call: TRBD2; v_call: TRBV7-6; j_call: TRBJ2-1; cdr3_nt: TGTGCCAGCAGCTTAGGGTTCGCGGGAGGGTCCAATGAGCAGTTCTTC; cdr3_aa: CASSLGFAGGSNEQFF
clone_size: few; d_call: .; v_call: TRBV5-4; j_call: TRBJ1-2; cdr3_nt: TGTGCCAGCAGCTTGGCAGATTTCTATGGCTACACCTTC; cdr3_aa: CASSLADFYGYTF
clone_size: .; d_call: TRBD1; v_call: TRBV6-1; j_call: TRBJ1-1; cdr3_nt: TGTGCCAGCAGTGAACCAGGGGGACGGGCGAACACTGAAGCTTTCTTT; cdr3_aa: CASSEPGGRANTEAFF
clone_size: few; d_call: .; v_call: TRBV7-9; j_call: TRBJ1-2; cdr3_nt: TGTGCCAGCAGCTTTGGCCGGACCGACAACCGTGGCTACACCTTC; cdr3_aa: CASSFGRTDNRGYTF